This T cell receptor (beta chain) was identified in a study of blood T cells in healthy people across ages. The CDR3 is 16 residues long. Germline CDR1 is DFQATT and CDR2 is SNEGSKA (reference sequence). V was pared by 2 bases and J by 5 bases, with 21 bases between. This clonotype was seen many times. Primed by a sample-barcoded 5' primer and a J-beta primer mix, a second PCR proceeded for about 7 to 12 cycles. TCRdb fed the 5' RACE reads into MiXCR, producing one record per CDR3 protein. The sample records 850,000 or so distinct CDR3 sequences, 25% to 35% being singletons. The TCR sequence derives from a woman aged 80 or older in good health. The rearrangement joins TRBV20-1 to TRBJ2-5, with D possibly matching TRBD2 (5 bases). The sequenced sample was blood. CDR3 coding DNA: TGCAGTGCTAGAACCCCTCTCTCGAGGGTAGTTGAGACCCAGTACTTC. It is translated as CSARTPLSRVVETQYF.